This T cell receptor (beta chain) was captured by sequencing in a study of blood T cell repertoires in COVID-19. Study details: Italy, Spain and the United States were the sources of the convalescent and acute COVID-19 samples.

This CDR3 spans 13 amino acids. The V gene's germline CDR1 is SGHAT and CDR2 FQNNGV. Trimming removed 3 bases at V and 2 bases at J, with 7 bases between. The method was immunoSEQ multiplex PCR; TCRdb's version includes in-frame clones alone and lacks a portion of them. The sample comprises about 68,000 clones, 80% to 95% of which are singletons, and roughly 2.6% rests with the top ten. Patients in Seattle were enrolled during active infection, then followed longitudinally. The V gene is TRBV11-2, the J gene TRBJ2-5, with D unresolved. Sequencing was performed on peripheral blood. The source of this sequence is a middle-aged man with COVID-19, enrolled during active disease. CDR3: CASSFNSQETQYF. In DNA form, the CDR3 reads TGTGCCAGCAGCTTTAACAGTCAAGAGACCCAGTACTTC.